This T cell receptor (beta chain) comes out of a study of CD8+CD57+ T cells in acquired aplastic anemia. Notes on the study in general: For CD8+ Simpson's diversity, patients and controls showed no significant difference.

The CDR3 extends over 13 amino acids. After removal of 5 bases from V and 4 bases from J, the junction contained 3 bases not matched to a gene. From germline, CDR1 is SGHTA and CDR2 FQGNSA. A word on this clonotype: As yet, its antigen is unknown.

For CDR3 and TCR beta VDJ profiling, genomic DNA was the template used. Using its own MiXCR run on the reads, TCRdb lists one record per CDR3 protein. The table has about 160,000 distinct CDR3 sequences, approximately 40% seen once. Sequenced: sorted CD4+, CD8+, or CD8+CD57+ T cells (not recorded which) from PBMCs. The sequence was obtained from a human donor in good health. The gene calls are TRBV7-2 and TRBJ2-5; TRBD1 matches at 8 bases. DNA for the CDR3: TGTGCCAGCAGCCCAGGACAGGGAGAGACCCAGTACTTC. Translating gives CASSPGQGETQYF.